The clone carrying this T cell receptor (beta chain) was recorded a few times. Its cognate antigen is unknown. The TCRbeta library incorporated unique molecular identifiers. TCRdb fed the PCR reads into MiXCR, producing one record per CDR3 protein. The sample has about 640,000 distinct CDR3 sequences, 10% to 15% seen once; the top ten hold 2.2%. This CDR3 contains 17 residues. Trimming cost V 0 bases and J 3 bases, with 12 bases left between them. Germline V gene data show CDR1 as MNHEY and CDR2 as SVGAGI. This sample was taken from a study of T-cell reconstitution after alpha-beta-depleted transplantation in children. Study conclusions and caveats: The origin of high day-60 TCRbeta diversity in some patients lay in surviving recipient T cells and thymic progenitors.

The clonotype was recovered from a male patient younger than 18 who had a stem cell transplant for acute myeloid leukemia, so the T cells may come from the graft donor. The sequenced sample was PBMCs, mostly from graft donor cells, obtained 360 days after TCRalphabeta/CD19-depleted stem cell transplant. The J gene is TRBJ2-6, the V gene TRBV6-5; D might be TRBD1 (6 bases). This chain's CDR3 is CASSYSPGAVGANVLTF. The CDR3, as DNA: TGTGCCAGCAGTTACTCGCCAGGGGCGGTTGGGGCCAACGTCCTGACTTTC.